These 29 T cell receptor beta chains originate from one sample sequenced in a study of T cell changes during pregnancy in multiple sclerosis. The assay was immunoSEQ multiplex PCR, and TCRdb's table has in-frame clones only and misses some. The table shows tens of thousands of clones, with about 91% occurring only once. The material sequenced was peripheral blood, taken in the first trimester of pregnancy. The source of these receptors is a female donor in good health, enrolled as a control in a pregnancy study.

The chain has TRBV5-1 and TRBJ2-1; D perhaps matches TRBD1 (5 bases). V shed 1 base and J shed 5 bases, with 13 bases lying between them. The CDR3 consists of 15 residues. Germline V gene sequence: CDR1 SGHRS, CDR2 YFSETQ. The CDR3 bases are TGCGCCAGCAGCTTGAGTCAGGGAATCCACAATGAGCAGTTCTTC. Translation gives CASSLSQGIHNEQFF.

The CDR3 loop reads CASREEETQYF. CDR3 in DNA: TGTGCCAGCAGGGAGGAGGAGACCCAGTACTTC. The chain recombines TRBV5-4 with TRBJ2-5; weak D call: TRBD2 (5 bases). Germline V gene sequence: CDR1 SGHNT, CDR2 YYREEE (reference sequence). Trimming took 5 bases from V and 5 from J, leaving 7 bases between them. There are 11 residues in the CDR3. Combining the CDR3 with reference TRBV5-4 and TRBJ2-5 gives the whole variable domain ETGVTQSPTHLIKTRGQQVTLRCSSQSGHNTVSWYQQALGQGPQFIFQYYREEENGRGNFPPRFSGLQFPNYSSELNVNALELDDSALYLCASREEETQYFGPGTRLLVL.

The V and J genes are TRBV30 and TRBJ1-1; D unresolved. The CDR3 has 12 amino acids. Per the germline V gene, CDR1 is GTSNPN and CDR2 is SVGIG (reference sequence). Trimming removed 6 bases from V and 2 bases from J, with 10 bases in between. The CDR3 DNA reads TGTGCCTGCCTGACAATCAACACTGAAGCTTTCTTT. Amino acids: CACLTINTEAFF.

This sequence joins TRBV7-2 and TRBJ1-3; 7 bases map to TRBD1. The J segment lost 0 bases and the V segment lost 1 base, leaving 3 bases of the junction unmatched. The CDR3 has 16 residues. Germline CDR1 is SGHTA and CDR2 is FQGNSA. The DNA of the CDR3 is TGTGCCAGCAGCTTAGGGGGGACAGTCTCTGGAAACACCATATATTTT. The encoded protein is CASSLGGTVSGNTIYF.

A few counts support this clone. The chain joins TRBV30 to TRBJ1-1, with a tentative D call TRBD1 (5 bases). This CDR3 is 13 amino acids long. Germline assignment: CDR1 GTSNPN and CDR2 SVGIG (reference sequence). The V and J ends lost 8 bases and 2 bases respectively, with 15 bases between them. The CDR3 DNA is TGTGCCCGCAGGGCGGGGGGAAACACTGAAGCTTTCTTT. It encodes CARRAGGNTEAFF.

The chain combines TRBV19 with TRBJ2-1; 12 nucleotides align to TRBD2. The ends lost 4 bases at V and 8 bases at J; junction bases unmatched: 24. This CDR3 is 21 amino acids long. Germline CDR1 reads LNHDA; CDR2 reads SQIVND (reference sequence). The CDR3 region has the DNA TGTGCCAGTAGTACAGGGGGAGGGGGCGGACTAGCGGGACTTCGGGCGTATGAGCAGTTCTTC. Protein product: CASSTGGGGGLAGLRAYEQFF.

The genes are TRBV23-1 and TRBJ1-4; 9 bases are a match to TRBD1. TRBV23-1 has ORF status, its function being uncertain. With 4 bases clipped from V and 0 bases from J, the junction kept 6 bases outside the gene matches. The CDR3 contains 17 residues. CDR3 in DNA: TGCGCCAGCAGTCCTTGGGACAGGGTTTCAACTAATGAAAAACTGTTTTTT. It encodes CASSPWDRVSTNEKLFF.

The J gene is TRBJ2-2, the V gene TRBV6-1, with unresolved D. Trimming took off 0 bases at V and 3 bases at J, with 2 bases between the two ends. The CDR3 runs to 13 residues. Per the germline V gene, CDR1 is MNHNS and CDR2 is SASEGT. Here the CDR3 DNA reads TGTGCCAGCAGTGAAGCCGACACCGGGGAGCTGTTTTTT. Amino acid sequence: CASSEADTGELFF.

This chain uses TRBV5-4 with TRBJ2-5; 11 positions agree with TRBD2. The CDR3 spans 16 residues. J was trimmed by 3 bases and V by 3 bases; bases with no gene match: 7. CDR1 is SGHNT and CDR2 is YYREEE in the germline V gene (reference sequence). The CDR3 reads CASSYPLAGGKETQYF. In DNA form, the CDR3 reads TGTGCCAGCAGCTACCCCCTAGCGGGAGGAAAAGAGACCCAGTACTTC.

The chain employs TRBV5-1 and TRBJ2-4; D possibly corresponds to TRBD1 (5 bases). This CDR3 region has 15 residues. Germline V gene data show CDR1 as SGHRS and CDR2 as YFSETQ. Trimming left V 2 bases short and J 3 bases short, with 12 bases between. CDR3 region: CASSLVGQGKNIQYF. CDR3 sequence (DNA): TGCGCCAGCAGCTTAGTCGGGCAGGGCAAAAACATTCAGTACTTC.

The V gene is TRBV5-4, the J gene TRBJ2-1, with D possibly being TRBD2 (6 bases). CDR1 and CDR2 (germline): SGHNT, YYREEE (reference sequence). Trimming shortened V by 1 base and J by 0 bases, and 11 bases separated the two germline ends. The CDR3 is 16 residues long. This chain's CDR3 is CASSLFSGSSYNEQFF. CDR3 coding DNA: TGTGCCAGCAGCTTGTTTAGCGGTAGCTCCTACAATGAGCAGTTCTTC.

The chain links TRBV7-9 to TRBJ2-1, with 7 bases identical to TRBD1. V was clipped by 7 bases and J by 7 bases; unmatched bases: 10. Germline CDR1 is SEHNR and CDR2 is FQNEAQ (reference sequence). The CDR3 loop spans 14 amino acids. CDR3 coding DNA: TGTGCCAGCACCGCTGGTCAGGGGGTTAATGAGCAGTTCTTC. It encodes CASTAGQGVNEQFF. The full variable domain, with the rest looked up from reference TRBV7-9 and TRBJ2-1, is DTGVSQNPRHKITKRGQNVTFRCDPISEHNRLYWYRQTLGQGPEFLTYFQNEAQLEKSRLLSDRFSAERPKGSFSTLEIQRTEQGDSAMYLCASTAGQGVNEQFFGPGTRLTVL.

The chain's CDR3 is CAWNSGTSGSTDTQYF. In DNA, the CDR3 is TGTGCCTGGAACTCCGGGACTAGCGGGTCCACAGATACGCAGTATTTT. The chain couples TRBV30 to TRBJ2-3; 12 bases line up with TRBD2. Losses at the gene ends were 4 bases for V and 2 bases for J; bases not matched to a gene: 7. This CDR3 has 16 residues. Germline CDR1 is GTSNPN and CDR2 is SVGIG (reference sequence).

The chain combines TRBV2 with TRBJ1-5, with 9 bases lining up with TRBD1. This CDR3 has 16 residues. V lost 5 bases, J lost 1 base, and 6 bases stayed unmatched. Germline V CDR1 and CDR2: SNHLY, FYNNEI. CDR3 in amino acids: CASSRDRGASNQPQHF. The CDR3 DNA follows: TGTGCCAGCAGTAGAGACAGGGGGGCGAGCAATCAGCCCCAGCATTTT.

The V and J genes are TRBV5-4 and TRBJ2-2; 10 nucleotides match TRBD2. CDR1 is SGHNT and CDR2 is YYREEE in the germline V gene (reference sequence). Unmatched junction bases numbered 4, after V lost 4 bases and J lost 1 base. This CDR3 comprises 16 residues. For the CDR3, the DNA is TGTGCCAGCAGCCGAAGGACTAGCGGGAACACCGGGGAGCTGTTTTTT. Translated: CASSRRTSGNTGELFF. Full variable domain (rest looked up from reference TRBV5-4 and TRBJ2-2): ETGVTQSPTHLIKTRGQQVTLRCSSQSGHNTVSWYQQALGQGPQFIFQYYREEENGRGNFPPRFSGLQFPNYSSELNVNALELDDSALYLCASSRRTSGNTGELFFGEGSRLTVL.

The gene calls are TRBV6-1 and TRBJ1-5, with D maybe TRBD1 (6 bases). The CDR3 runs to 16 residues. Germline CDR1 and CDR2: MNHNS and SASEGT. The ends were cut back, 3 bases at V and 3 bases at J, with 15 bases in the middle. CDR3 nucleotides: TGTGCCAGCAGTGAGTCGCGGGGGCCACTCAATCAGCCCCAGCATTTT. Its protein product is CASSESRGPLNQPQHF.

This clone showed up just a few times. The CDR3 spells CASSLVRGDGYTF. Here the CDR3 DNA reads TGTGCCAGCAGCTTAGTCCGCGGAGATGGCTACACCTTC. The rearrangement joins TRBV7-9 to TRBJ1-2; no reliable D call. V shed 1 base and J shed 6 bases, with 9 bases lying between them. The CDR3 loop spans 13 amino acids. Germline V gives CDR1 SEHNR, CDR2 FQNEAQ (reference sequence).

J is TRBJ1-1 and V is TRBV27; D is uncertain. Trimming stripped 5 bases from V and 0 bases from J, with 22 bases between. This CDR3 has 18 residues. CDR1 and CDR2 from the germline V gene are MNHEY and SMNVEV (reference sequence). CDR3 sequence reads: CASSPRIGVGPMNTEAFF. The CDR3 bases are TGTGCCAGCAGTCCCCGAATCGGGGTTGGTCCCATGAACACTGAAGCTTTCTTT.

The chain carries TRBV14 and TRBJ2-5; TRBD2 agrees at 13 bases. V shed 1 base and J 5 bases; nucleotides not matched to a gene: 7. The CDR3 is 17 amino acids. Germline CDR1 and CDR2: SGHDN and FVKESK. This CDR3 reads CASSQGPTSGRVETQYF. CDR3 DNA: TGTGCCAGCAGCCAAGGGCCTACTAGCGGGAGGGTGGAGACCCAGTACTTC. Based on the CDR3 plus reference TRBV14 and TRBJ2-5, the full variable domain is EAGVTQFPSHSVIEKGQTVTLRCDPISGHDNLYWYRRVMGKEIKFLLHFVKESKQDESGMPNNRFLAERTGGTYSTLKVQPAELEDSGVYFCASSQGPTSGRVETQYFGPGTRLLVL.

J is TRBJ1-2 and V is TRBV7-2; no reliable D call. Deletions cut 3 bases from V and 5 bases from J, with 13 bases between. Germline assignment: CDR1 SGHTA and CDR2 FQGNSA. CDR3 length: 14 amino acids. CDR3 DNA sequence: TGTGCCAGCAGCTTCCCGTCAGCGGAATATGGCTACACCTTC. Protein product: CASSFPSAEYGYTF.

DNA for the CDR3: TGTGCCTGGAACCCCCAGGAGAACACTGAAGCTTTCTTT. Protein sequence: CAWNPQENTEAFF. V gene TRBV30 combines with J gene TRBJ1-1, with D unclear. Trimming took 4 bases from V and 1 from J, leaving 10 bases between them. The V gene's germline CDR1 is GTSNPN and CDR2 SVGIG (reference sequence). The CDR3 has 13 residues.

This chain uses TRBV6-6 with TRBJ1-6; D uncertain. V shed 6 bases and J shed 8 bases, with 11 bases lying between them. The CDR3 spans 13 residues. The germline gives CDR1 MNHNY, CDR2 SVGAGI (reference sequence). CDR3 DNA: TGTGCCAGCAGCGTAGACACTGATTCACCCCTCCACTTT. Encoded protein: CASSVDTDSPLHF.

The chain combines TRBV11-2 with TRBJ1-1; D remains unclear. V shed 5 bases and J shed 3 bases, with 10 bases lying between them. The CDR3 length is 13 residues. Germline CDR1 reads SGHAT; CDR2 reads FQNNGV. The CDR3 nucleotides read TGTGCCAGCAGCCCCAGAATGGACACTGAAGCTTTCTTT. Translating gives CASSPRMDTEAFF.

The genes are TRBV19 and TRBJ2-5; TRBD2 aligns across 11 bases. Germline V CDR1 and CDR2: LNHDA, SQIVND (reference sequence). The CDR3 runs 17 residues. The junction had 12 bases not matched to a gene; V was cut back by 4 bases and J by 5 bases. CDR3 in amino acids: CASSRFPATSGIETQYF. CDR3 nucleotides: TGTGCCAGTAGTAGGTTCCCAGCGACTAGCGGGATTGAGACCCAGTACTTC.

This sequence joins TRBV9 and TRBJ1-5; 7 bases align to TRBD1. Germline CDR1 reads SGDLS; CDR2 reads YYNGEE. The CDR3 has 17 residues. The J segment lost 7 bases and the V segment lost 2 bases, leaving 15 bases of the junction unmatched. For the CDR3, the DNA is TGTGCCAGCAGCGTCCAGATGTCAGACAGGGATGGACAGCCCCAGCATTTT. It encodes CASSVQMSDRDGQPQHF.

The rearrangement uses TRBV6-4 and TRBJ2-3; 8 bases map to TRBD2. The V segment lost 4 bases and the J segment 3 bases; nucleotides outside the gene matches: 0. Germline V gene sequence: CDR1 MRHNA, CDR2 SNTAGT. CDR3 length: 13 amino acids. CDR3 sequence: CASSASGTDTQYF. The CDR3 bases are TGTGCCAGCAGTGCTAGCGGGACAGATACGCAGTATTTT.

The chain's CDR3 is CASSESGDPQPQHF. In nucleotides, the CDR3 is TGCGCCAGCAGTGAGTCCGGGGATCCCCAGCCCCAGCATTTT. This rearrangement joins TRBV10-1 to TRBJ1-5; D gene uncertain. Trimming removed 0 bases from V and 7 bases from J, with 10 bases in between. CDR3 length: 14 amino acids. Germline V gene sequence: CDR1 WNHNN, CDR2 SYGVQD (reference sequence).

The chain is built from TRBV10-3 and TRBJ1-1; 7 nucleotides align to TRBD1. Germline V gives CDR1 ENHRY, CDR2 SYGVKD. The CDR3 totals 17 residues. V was pared by 5 bases and J by 2 bases, with 14 bases of the junction left unmatched. The CDR3 region has the DNA TGTGCCATCAGTCATTTTGGGCCTGGGACAGCAAACACTGAAGCTTTCTTT. Its protein is CAISHFGPGTANTEAFF.

V is TRBV7-9 and J is TRBJ2-1; 9 bases agree with TRBD2. V lost 4 bases, J lost 9 bases, and 19 bases stayed unmatched. In germline, CDR1 is SEHNR, CDR2 FQNEAQ (reference sequence). CDR3 length: 18 residues. The CDR3 sequence: CASSSPLSGSFNKVEQFF. The CDR3 nucleotides read TGTGCCAGCAGCTCCCCCCTTAGCGGGAGTTTTAACAAGGTTGAGCAGTTCTTC.